A single sample gave rise to the 29 T cell receptor beta chains below, sequenced in a study of spatial heterogeneity in lung cancer. TCRdb fed the 5' RACE reads into MiXCR, producing one record per CDR3 protein. The repertoire holds tens of thousands of distinct CDR3 sequences, with 15% to 20% as singletons. Time point here: sample taken at primary tumor resection. Unsorted whole RNA samples from tumor, nontumor lung or frozen PBMC were sequenced. The sequencing used PBMCs, collected at surgery. Receptors were obtained from a male donor with early-stage non-small cell lung cancer.

The chain recombines TRBV6-6 with TRBJ2-7; D is undetermined. Per the germline V gene, CDR1 is MNHNY and CDR2 is SVGAGI (reference sequence). Trimming took off 8 bases at V and 6 bases at J, with 14 bases between the two ends. This CDR3 comprises 12 residues. CDR3 DNA: TGTGCCAGCTACCAGCTAGGAACCGAGCAGTACTTC. This sequence encodes CASYQLGTEQYF.

This clonotype has just a few counts. This chain uses TRBV20-1 with TRBJ2-1; possible D gene TRBD1, 5 bases. V was clipped by 6 bases and J by 5 bases, with 14 bases between them. This CDR3 has 13 amino acids. Germline assignment: CDR1 DFQATT and CDR2 SNEGSKA (reference sequence). CDR3 residues: CSASEEGDNEQFF. As DNA, the CDR3 is TGCAGTGCCTCCGAGGAAGGGGACAATGAGCAGTTCTTC.

This chain joins TRBV2 and TRBJ2-2; TRBD2 matches 7 bases. The CDR3 extends over 15 amino acids. Germline lookup yields CDR1 SNHLY and CDR2 FYNNEI. V trimming: 6 bases; J trimming: 7 bases; junction bases outside the gene matches: 11. In DNA, the CDR3 is TGTGCCAGCAGCCGAGGCGGGAGCGGAATCGGGGAGCTGTTTTTT. Protein sequence: CASSRGGSGIGELFF.

In this sample, this clonotype turned up a few times. The chain combines TRBV2 with TRBJ2-2, with D possibly being TRBD1 (6 bases). CDR1 and CDR2 (germline): SNHLY, FYNNEI. The germline V and J ends were trimmed by 6 bases and 4 bases, with 12 bases remaining between them. This CDR3 region has 14 residues. The CDR3 reads CASSLDRSTGELFF. As DNA, the CDR3 is TGTGCCAGCAGCCTCGACAGGTCCACCGGGGAGCTGTTTTTT.

The V call is TRBV5-1, the J call TRBJ2-5, with 9 nucleotides matching TRBD1. Looked up from germline, CDR1 is SGHRS and CDR2 is YFSETQ. The CDR3 is 15 residues long. J was trimmed by 5 bases and V by 4 bases; bases with no gene match: 9. The CDR3 nucleotides are TGCGCCAGCAGCCAACCCGGGACAGGGAAGGAGACCCAGTACTTC. It encodes CASSQPGTGKETQYF.

The genes are TRBV7-2 and TRBJ2-6; possibly TRBD2 for D (6 bases). The CDR3 is made up of 16 amino acids. Germline V gives CDR1 SGHTA, CDR2 FQGNSA. Trimming shortened V by 3 bases and J by 2 bases, and 11 bases separated the two germline ends. The chain's CDR3 is CASSLLGEAGANVLTF. The CDR3 nucleotides are TGTGCCAGCAGCTTGCTGGGGGAGGCTGGGGCCAACGTCCTGACTTTC.

This clonotype was seen more than once but under ten times. The J gene is TRBJ2-7, the V gene TRBV18, with D perhaps TRBD2 (6 bases). The V gene lost 2 bases and the J gene lost 2 bases, with 19 bases spanning the gap. The length of the CDR3 is 17 residues. Germline assignment: CDR1 KGHSH and CDR2 LQKENI. CDR3 coding DNA: TGTGCCAGCTCACCAGGGTTCGGCGGGGACCTACCCTACGAGCAGTACTTC. Its protein product is CASSPGFGGDLPYEQYF.

The chain is built from TRBV5-1 and TRBJ2-7; D is ambiguous. This CDR3 spans 11 amino acids. The V gene's germline CDR1 is SGHRS and CDR2 YFSETQ. Between the trimmed V and J ends, which lost 5 bases and 5 bases, there was a span of 8 bases. Here the CDR3 DNA reads TGCGCCAGCAGTCGCCAAAACGAGCAGTACTTC. It yields the protein CASSRQNEQYF. Using reference TRBV5-1 and TRBJ2-7 for the parts outside the CDR3, the full variable domain is KAGVTQTPRYLIKTRGQQVTLSCSPISGHRSVSWYQQTPGQGLQFLFEYFSETQRNKGNFPGRFSGRQFSNSRSEMNVSTLELGDSALYLCASSRQNEQYFGPGTRLTVT.

V gene TRBV29-1 combines with J gene TRBJ2-2; no firm D call. CDR1 is SQVTM, CDR2 ANQGSEA, per germline. V shed 0 bases and J shed 2 bases, with 10 bases lying between them. The CDR3 runs 15 residues. The CDR3 reads CSVEETLSNTGELFF. Written as DNA, the CDR3 is TGCAGCGTTGAAGAGACCCTTTCTAACACCGGGGAGCTGTTTTTT.

This clonotype came up many times. The chain recombines TRBV7-9 with TRBJ2-5; the D gene is possibly TRBD1 (6 bases). The CDR3 sequence is 14 residues long. The V and J ends lost 5 bases and 2 bases respectively, with 12 bases between them. The germline V gene encodes CDR1 SEHNR and CDR2 FQNEAQ (reference sequence). The CDR3 DNA reads TGTGCCAGCAGCCCCGGGACACTACAAGAGACCCAGTACTTC. As protein: CASSPGTLQETQYF.

The gene calls are TRBV24-1 and TRBJ2-3, with D perhaps TRBD2 (7 bases). Trimming took off 4 bases at V and 6 bases at J, with 16 bases between the two ends. From germline, CDR1 is KGHDR and CDR2 SFDVKD. This CDR3 is 15 amino acids long. The CDR3 spells CATSDPAGAKDTQYF. The CDR3 DNA follows: TGTGCCACCAGTGACCCGGCGGGGGCGAAGGATACGCAGTATTTT.

V is TRBV7-2 and J is TRBJ2-3, with TRBD2 identical over 8 bases. Losses at the gene ends were 5 bases for V and 4 bases for J; bases not matched to a gene: 8. The CDR3 is 15 amino acids. The germline gives CDR1 SGHTA, CDR2 FQGNSA. The CDR3 loop is CASSRGGLAPDTQYF. The DNA for the CDR3 is TGTGCCAGCAGCCGGGGGGGGCTAGCCCCAGATACGCAGTATTTT.

This clonotype was counted many times. V is TRBV7-8 and J is TRBJ2-3; TRBD2 agrees at 14 bases. The CDR3 has 18 amino acids. The trim removed 5 bases at V and 2 bases at J, leaving 9 bases unmatched. From germline, CDR1 is SGHVS and CDR2 FQNEAQ. This CDR3 reads CASSPGGTSGRYTDTQYF. The CDR3 DNA follows: TGTGCCAGCAGCCCTGGGGGGACTAGCGGGAGATACACAGATACGCAGTATTTT.

This clonotype was seen ten or more times. The chain couples TRBV12-3 or TRBV12-4 to TRBJ1-1; D gene unclear. This CDR3 region has 13 residues. The V gene lost 5 bases and the J gene lost 1 base, with 8 bases spanning the gap. The CDR3 DNA reads as TGTGCCAGCAGTACCCTGGGGAACACTGAAGCTTTCTTT. It specifies CASSTLGNTEAFF.

V gene TRBV20-1 combines with J gene TRBJ1-4; D unclear. The germline V and J ends were trimmed by 5 bases and 2 bases, with 15 bases remaining between them. The CDR3 totals 15 residues. The V gene's germline CDR1 is DFQATT and CDR2 SNEGSKA (reference sequence). The CDR3 protein is CSAGGPVGTNEKLFF. The CDR3 DNA is TGCAGTGCTGGTGGGCCAGTCGGCACTAATGAAAAACTGTTTTTT.

The table lists this clonotype with a few counts. The rearrangement joins TRBV20-1 to TRBJ2-1; D not resolved. Germline-derived CDR1 and CDR2 are DFQATT and SNEGSKA (reference sequence). The CDR3 consists of 17 residues. V lost 0 bases and J 1 base, leaving 16 bases between the germline ends. The CDR3, as DNA: TGCAGTGCTAGAGATTCGTCCGGAGATCTGTCCTACAATGAGCAGTTCTTC. Translated: CSARDSSGDLSYNEQFF.

The chain uses TRBV7-3 and TRBJ2-1, with TRBD1 matching over 10 bases. Per germline, CDR1 SGHTA and CDR2 FQGTGA. The CDR3 runs 15 residues. After removal of 4 bases from V and 7 bases from J, the junction contained 7 bases not matched to a gene. CDR3 in DNA: TGTGCCAGCAGCTCGGCCGGGACAGGGGTTAATGAGCAGTTCTTC. It specifies CASSSAGTGVNEQFF.

The chain has TRBV6-2 or TRBV6-3 and TRBJ1-2; 7 bases are shared with TRBD1. Germline CDR1 MNHEY, CDR2 SVGEGT. The V gene end was trimmed by 7 bases and the J gene end by 4 bases; junction bases not matched to a gene: 6. This CDR3 region has 13 residues. In DNA form, the CDR3 reads TGTGCCAGCACCAAGGGGGCGTTCTATGGCTACACCTTC. It encodes CASTKGAFYGYTF.

This clonotype was seen only a few times. The chain combines TRBV30 with TRBJ2-2; 12 positions agree with TRBD2. CDR3 length equals 15 residues. J lost 5 bases, V lost 0 bases, and 1 base had no gene match. Germline V gene sequence: CDR1 GTSNPN, CDR2 SVGIG (reference sequence). CDR3 amino acids: CAWSVLAGGTGELFF. For the CDR3, the DNA is TGTGCCTGGAGTGTACTAGCGGGAGGAACCGGGGAGCTGTTTTTT.

This clonotype was seen many times. The CDR3 reads CASSPGTSGLGADTQYF. CDR3 nucleotide sequence: TGTGCCAGCAGTCCAGGGACTAGCGGCCTAGGAGCAGATACGCAGTATTTT. This chain uses TRBV6-5 with TRBJ2-3; TRBD2 matches at 11 bases. The length of the CDR3 is 17 residues. The V gene end was trimmed by 5 bases and the J gene end by 4 bases; junction bases not matched to a gene: 11. Germline loops: CDR1 MNHEY, CDR2 SVGAGI.

The CDR3 DNA follows: TGTGCCAGCAGTTACTCCGGGAACATGAACACTGAAGCTTTCTTT. It encodes CASSYSGNMNTEAFF. V usage is TRBV6-5 and J usage is TRBJ1-1; D not resolved. Per the germline V gene, CDR1 is MNHEY and CDR2 is SVGAGI. This CDR3 region has 15 residues. With 0 bases removed from V and 0 bases from J, the gap between germline ends came to 8 bases.

This clonotype appeared a few times. This sequence joins TRBV27 and TRBJ2-3; tentative D call: TRBD1 (6 bases). Per the germline V gene, CDR1 is MNHEY and CDR2 is SMNVEV (reference sequence). V was shortened by 10 bases and J by 7 bases, with 15 bases between the two germline ends. The CDR3 is 12 amino acids. CDR3 sequence reads: CATGQLSYTQYF. For the CDR3, the DNA is TGTGCCACCGGACAGCTTTCCTATACGCAGTATTTT.

There are many counts of this clonotype. V usage is TRBV27 and J usage is TRBJ1-5; 12 bases line up with TRBD1. Germline CDR1 and CDR2: MNHEY and SMNVEV (reference sequence). The CDR3 length is 15 residues. The J segment lost 4 bases and the V segment lost 4 bases, leaving 2 bases of the junction unmatched. The CDR3 loop is CASSSGQGANQPQHF. The CDR3 region has the DNA TGTGCCAGCAGTTCGGGACAGGGGGCGAATCAGCCCCAGCATTTT.

This clonotype has just a few counts. The V gene is TRBV18, the J gene TRBJ2-1; D tentatively fits TRBD1 or TRBD2 (5 bases each). The germline V gene has CDR1 KGHSH and CDR2 LQKENI. Trimming removed 5 bases at V and 7 bases at J, with 12 bases between. The CDR3 has 13 amino acids. The CDR3 loop is CASSTSGANEQFF. The CDR3 nucleotides are TGTGCCAGCTCAACCTCCGGGGCGAATGAGCAGTTCTTC.

The chain carries TRBV12-3 or TRBV12-4 and TRBJ1-2, with TRBD1 matching over 7 bases. The CDR3 loop spans 14 amino acids. V shed 3 bases and J 4 bases; nucleotides not matched to a gene: 5. DNA of the CDR3: TGTGCCAGCAGTTTGCACAGGGGCTCCTATGGCTACACCTTC. Protein: CASSLHRGSYGYTF.

V is TRBV27 and J is TRBJ2-7; 8 bases line up with TRBD2. Per germline, CDR1 MNHEY and CDR2 SMNVEV (reference sequence). Losses at the gene ends were 6 bases for V and 3 bases for J; bases not matched to a gene: 10. This CDR3 has 15 amino acids. The chain's CDR3 is CASRVGSGEYYEQYF. The CDR3 coding sequence is TGTGCCAGCAGGGTTGGTAGCGGGGAATACTACGAGCAGTACTTC.

This clonotype appeared a few times. This chain joins TRBV20-1 and TRBJ2-2; TRBD1 matches at 7 bases. Germline values: CDR1 DFQATT, CDR2 SNEGSKA (reference sequence). This CDR3 region has 14 residues. The ends lost 6 bases at V and 8 bases at J; junction bases unmatched: 12. CDR3 protein: CSASPTGWGGELFF. The CDR3, as DNA: TGCAGTGCCTCACCGACAGGGTGGGGTGGGGAGCTGTTTTTT.

This chain uses TRBV2 with TRBJ1-1; no reliable D call. The germline V gene encodes CDR1 SNHLY and CDR2 FYNNEI. This CDR3 has 13 residues. The V gene lost 5 bases and the J gene lost 2 bases, with 9 bases spanning the gap. This CDR3 is CASSSSGNTEAFF. The CDR3, as DNA: TGTGCCAGCAGTTCTTCAGGTAACACTGAAGCTTTCTTT.

Only a few counts were recorded for this clonotype. V usage is TRBV15 and J usage is TRBJ2-1, with D maybe TRBD2 (6 bases). The CDR3 loop spans 13 amino acids. Deletions cut 6 bases from V and 7 bases from J, with 13 bases between. Germline values: CDR1 LNHNV, CDR2 YYDKDF (reference sequence). The CDR3 DNA sequence: TGTGCCACCAGGTCTAGCGCCAGTAATGAGCAGTTCTTC. This codes for CATRSSASNEQFF.